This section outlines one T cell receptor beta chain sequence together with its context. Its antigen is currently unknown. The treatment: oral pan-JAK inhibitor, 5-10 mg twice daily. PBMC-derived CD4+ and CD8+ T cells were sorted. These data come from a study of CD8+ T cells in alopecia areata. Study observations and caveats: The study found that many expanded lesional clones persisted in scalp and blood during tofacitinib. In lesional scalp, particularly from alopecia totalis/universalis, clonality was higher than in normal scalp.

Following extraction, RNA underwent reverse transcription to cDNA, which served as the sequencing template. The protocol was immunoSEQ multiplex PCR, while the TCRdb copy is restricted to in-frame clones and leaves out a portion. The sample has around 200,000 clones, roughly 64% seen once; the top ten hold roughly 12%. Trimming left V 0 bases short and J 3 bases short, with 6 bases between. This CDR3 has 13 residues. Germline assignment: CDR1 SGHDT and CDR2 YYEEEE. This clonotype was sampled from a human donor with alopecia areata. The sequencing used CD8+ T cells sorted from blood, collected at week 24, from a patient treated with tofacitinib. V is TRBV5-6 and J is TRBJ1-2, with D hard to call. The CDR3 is CASSLGRDYGYTF. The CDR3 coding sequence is TGTGCCAGCAGCTTGGGTCGGGACTATGGCTACACCTTC. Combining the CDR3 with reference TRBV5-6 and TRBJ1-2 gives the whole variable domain DAGVTQSPTHLIKTRGQQVTLRCSPKSGHDTVSWYQQALGQGPQFIFQYYEEEERQRGNFPDRFSGHQFPNYSSELNVNALLLGDSALYLCASSLGRDYGYTFGSGTRLTVV.